The rows below give T cell receptor beta chains drawn from one sample of a study of blood T cells in healthy people across ages. TCRdb re-called the 5' RACE reads with MiXCR, one entry per CDR3 protein. The sample holds 1.5 million to 2 million distinct CDR3 sequences, roughly 43% seen once. The sequenced sample consisted of blood. These receptors were collected from a human donor in good health. The conserved cysteine and the conserved F or W are not part of the CDR3 here. Rows may omit the clone size; those that give it use once, few, many or a size class.

J	V	size	CDR3
TRBJ2-5	TRBV6-2/TRBV6-3	many	ASRDHRDVKETQY
TRBJ2-5	TRBV4-3	few	ASSQEVGNTLETQY
TRBJ1-5	TRBV20-1	NA	SASGVTSANQPQH
TRBJ1-1	TRBV6-2/TRBV6-3	NA	ASSSPGRGTEAF
TRBJ2-1	TRBV6-5	few	ASSTSRDSYNEQF
TRBJ2-3	TRBV7-2	NA	ASSPRRGAGYTDTQY
TRBJ2-4	TRBV20-1	NA	SAMSMNIQY
TRBJ2-1	TRBV6-2/TRBV6-3	NA	ASRLTSGGYNEQF
TRBJ1-5	TRBV5-1	NA	ASSSTGLDQPQH
TRBJ1-2	TRBV5-1	NA	ASSLEGEQGGYT
TRBJ2-7	TRBV5-1	once	ASSLEPAGGAYEQY
TRBJ2-5	TRBV12-3/TRBV12-4	few	ASTSSGTKETQY
TRBJ1-1	TRBV7-2	NA	ASMLGGGGTEAF
NA	TRBV5-1	NA	ASSRRQGNEQY
TRBJ1-2	TRBV4-3	NA	ASSQDEGTNYGYT
TRBJ1-2	TRBV5-1	NA	ASTEQGSWGCT
TRBJ2-3	TRBV6-5	NA	ASSLHPSLSDTQY
TRBJ2-7	TRBV25-1	NA	ASEDRWLKEQY
TRBJ2-1	TRBV7-2	few	ASSPGRLGEQF
TRBJ1-5	TRBV4-1	many	ASSQEEFGPQH
TRBJ2-1	TRBV20-1	NA	SARELAEQYNEQF
TRBJ2-7	TRBV20-1	few	SAREQGAPYEQY
TRBJ2-1	TRBV7-2	few	ASSLAMGTYNEQF
TRBJ2-2	TRBV29-1	NA	SVTTWGEATTGELF
TRBJ2-4	TRBV5-4	NA	ASSYDVSGLGEQY
TRBJ2-3	TRBV20-1	NA	SARDREGLFTDTQY
NA	TRBV29-1	NA	SVEENSGGTQY